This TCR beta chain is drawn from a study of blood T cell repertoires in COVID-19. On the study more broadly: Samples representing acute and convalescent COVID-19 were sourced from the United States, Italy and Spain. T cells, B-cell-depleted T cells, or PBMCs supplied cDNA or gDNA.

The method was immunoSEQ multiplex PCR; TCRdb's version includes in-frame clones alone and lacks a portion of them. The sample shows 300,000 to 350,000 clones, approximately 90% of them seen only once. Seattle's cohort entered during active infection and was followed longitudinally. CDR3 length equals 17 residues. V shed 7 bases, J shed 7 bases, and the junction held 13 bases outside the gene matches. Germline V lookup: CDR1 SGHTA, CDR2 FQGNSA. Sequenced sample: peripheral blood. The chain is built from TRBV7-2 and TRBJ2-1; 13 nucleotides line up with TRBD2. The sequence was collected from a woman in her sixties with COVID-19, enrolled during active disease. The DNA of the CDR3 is TGTGCCAGCACGCGCCCGGCGGGACTAGCGGGGCGAAATGAGCAGTTCTTC. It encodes CASTRPAGLAGRNEQFF.